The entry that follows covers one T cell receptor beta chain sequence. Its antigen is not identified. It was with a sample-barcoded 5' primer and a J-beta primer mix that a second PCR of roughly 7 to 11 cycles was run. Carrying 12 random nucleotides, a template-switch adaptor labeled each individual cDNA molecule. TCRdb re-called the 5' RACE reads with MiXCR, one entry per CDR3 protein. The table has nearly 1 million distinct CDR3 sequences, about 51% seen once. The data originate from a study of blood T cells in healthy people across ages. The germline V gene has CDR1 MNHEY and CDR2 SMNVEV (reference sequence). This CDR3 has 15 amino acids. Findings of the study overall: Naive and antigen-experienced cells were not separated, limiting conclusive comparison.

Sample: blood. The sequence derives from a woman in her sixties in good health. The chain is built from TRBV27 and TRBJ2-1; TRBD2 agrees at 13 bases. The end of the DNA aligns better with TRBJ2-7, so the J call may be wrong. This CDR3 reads CASSVLAGGYNEQYF. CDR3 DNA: TGTGCCAGCAGTGTACTAGCGGGGGGGTACAATGAGCAGTACTTC.